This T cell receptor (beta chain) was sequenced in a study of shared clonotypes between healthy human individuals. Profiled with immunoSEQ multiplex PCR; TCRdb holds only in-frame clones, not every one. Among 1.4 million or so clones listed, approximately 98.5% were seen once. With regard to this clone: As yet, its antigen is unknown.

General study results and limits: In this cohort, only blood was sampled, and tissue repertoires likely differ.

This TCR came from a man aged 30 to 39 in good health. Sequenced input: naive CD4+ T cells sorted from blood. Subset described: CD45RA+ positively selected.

CDR3 region: CAWSPAAGGSYEQYF. CDR3 DNA: TGTGCCTGGAGCCCCGCGGCAGGGGGCTCCTACGAGCAGTACTTC. J is TRBJ2-7 and V is TRBV30; 7 bases are a match to TRBD1. The CDR3 consists of 15 residues. Germline V CDR1 and CDR2: GTSNPN, SVGIG (reference sequence). Trimming at V came to 3 bases and at J to 0 bases, leaving 8 bases not matched to a gene.